The table lists the clone carrying this T cell receptor (beta chain) with many counts. Germline CDR1 is SNHLY and CDR2 is FYNNEI. The CDR3 is made up of 13 amino acids. With V trimmed by 4 bases and J by 6 bases, 3 bases remained unmatched. This record comes from a study of T cells in Graves' hyperthyroidism and ophthalmopathy. Researchers took RNA transcripts and amplified the TCR beta CDR3 regions from them. HTBI primers were the set used in a first-round RT-PCR of the TCR CDR3. Each CDR3 protein is one row after TCRdb ran MiXCR on the multiplex PCR reads. The repertoire holds 300,000 to 500,000 distinct CDR3 sequences, with over 12% as singletons.

Sequenced input: blood. The TCR sequence derives from a man aged 45 to 65 with Graves' ophthalmopathy. The chain links TRBV2 to TRBJ2-3; 8 nucleotides match TRBD1. Here the CDR3 reads CASSGTGFDTQYF. The CDR3 nucleotides read TGTGCCAGCAGTGGGACAGGGTTTGATACGCAGTATTTT.